This entry lists 3 T cell receptor beta chains sequenced from one sample in a study of radiation and T cells in renal cell carcinoma. Time point meaning: blood 4 weeks post-SBRT, at nephrectomy. Specified treatment: 15 Gy SBRT to primary tumor, nephrectomy 4 weeks later. The method was immunoSEQ multiplex PCR; TCRdb's version includes in-frame clones alone and lacks a portion of them. The sample shows around 100,000 clones, 65% to 90% of them seen only once. The material was blood, obtained from a patient whose treatment included radiotherapy and nephrectomy. The receptor set was obtained from a man aged 55 to 70 with renal cell carcinoma.

This clone was counted a single time. The V and J genes are TRBV6-6 and TRBJ1-3; D call uncertain. Germline CDR1 is MNHNY and CDR2 is SVGAGI (reference sequence). Trimming took off 2 bases at V and 3 bases at J, with 8 bases between the two ends. The CDR3 consists of 14 residues. CDR3 coding DNA: TGTGCCAGCAGTTACAGAGGTTTTGGAAACACCATATATTTT. As protein: CASSYRGFGNTIYF.

The V gene is TRBV9, the J gene TRBJ2-3; TRBD2 aligns across 10 bases. Trimming at V came to 0 bases and at J to 5 bases, leaving 6 bases not matched to a gene. The CDR3 consists of 16 residues. The V gene's germline CDR1 is SGDLS and CDR2 YYNGEE. CDR3 bases: TGTGCCAGCAGCGTAGAAGCGGGAGGGCCTGAAGATACGCAGTATTTT. This sequence encodes CASSVEAGGPEDTQYF.

The rearrangement links TRBV27 to TRBJ2-1; 13 bases fit TRBD2. V shed 6 bases, J shed 0 bases, and the junction held 11 bases outside the gene matches. Per the germline V gene, CDR1 is MNHEY and CDR2 is SMNVEV (reference sequence). The CDR3 consists of 19 residues. CDR3 sequence (DNA): TGTGCCAGCAGACATCCGGGACTAGCGGGACTTCACTCCTACAATGAGCAGTTCTTC. Encoded protein: CASRHPGLAGLHSYNEQFF.